The sequence of this T cell receptor (beta chain) was determined in a study of beta chain features in type 1 diabetes. Since all of the isolated RNA was reverse transcribed, expressed TCRB transcripts were what got sequenced. Profiling relied on immunoSEQ multiplex PCR, and the TCRdb table lists in-frame clones only, not all of them. The sample records some 700,000 clones, roughly 13% being singletons. Whole-study results and caveats: Shortening that was moderate but significant affected the TCRB CDR3s of Type 1 diabetes patients in all four CD4+ subsets.

There are 14 residues in the CDR3. The V gene's germline CDR1 is MNHEY and CDR2 SVGAGI. V gave up 8 bases and J gave up 2 bases, with 14 bases separating them. This clone was recorded a few times. No antigen is known for it. The TCR sequence derives from a man aged 18-30 years with type 1 diabetes. The chain recombines TRBV6-5 with TRBJ2-3; D may be TRBD1 or TRBD2 (5 bases each). The sample comprised naive CD4+ T cells from blood. This CDR3 is CASRGGPTTDTQYF. The CDR3 nucleotides are TGTGCCAGCCGTGGGGGTCCTACCACAGATACGCAGTATTTT.